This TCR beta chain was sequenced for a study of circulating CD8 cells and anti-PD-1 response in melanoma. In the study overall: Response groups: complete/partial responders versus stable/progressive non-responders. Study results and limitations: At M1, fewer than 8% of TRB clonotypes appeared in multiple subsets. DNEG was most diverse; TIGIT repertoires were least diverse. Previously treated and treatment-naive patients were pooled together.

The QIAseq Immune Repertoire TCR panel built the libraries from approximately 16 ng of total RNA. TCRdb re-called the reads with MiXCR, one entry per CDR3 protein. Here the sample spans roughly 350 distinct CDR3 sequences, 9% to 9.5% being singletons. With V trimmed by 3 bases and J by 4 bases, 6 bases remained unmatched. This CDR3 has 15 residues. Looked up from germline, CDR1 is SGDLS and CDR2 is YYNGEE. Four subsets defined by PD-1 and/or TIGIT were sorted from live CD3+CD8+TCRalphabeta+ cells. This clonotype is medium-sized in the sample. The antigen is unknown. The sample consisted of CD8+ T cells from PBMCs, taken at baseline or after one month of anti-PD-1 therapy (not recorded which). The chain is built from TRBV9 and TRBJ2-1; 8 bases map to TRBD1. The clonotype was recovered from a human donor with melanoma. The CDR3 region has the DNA TGTGCCAGCAGCGGCGGACAGGGTGGGTACAATGAGCAGTTCTTC. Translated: CASSGGQGGYNEQFF.